This T cell receptor (beta chain) is drawn from a study of T cell responses to AZD1222 COVID-19 vaccine. Study outcomes and limitations: Mostly white British, mostly female donors; authors suggested clonal diversity may be underestimated.

Produced via immunoSEQ multiplex PCR; TCRdb's table is partial and in-frame only. The top ten hold 3% to 3.5% of the sample, which has some 150,000 clones, about 87% seen once. Of note for this clone: Its antigen is currently unknown.

Specimen: peripheral blood, collected on day 0 of AZD1222 vaccination. The sequence came from an adult in good health.

This CDR3 reads CAISGGQGRTGELFF. CDR3 DNA sequence: TGTGCCATCAGTGGGGGACAGGGGAGAACCGGGGAGCTGTTTTTT. This chain uses TRBV10-3 with TRBJ2-2; 10 bases match TRBD1. Germline CDR1 is ENHRY and CDR2 is SYGVKD. Losses at the gene ends were 4 bases for V and 5 bases for J; bases not matched to a gene: 4. CDR3 length equals 15 residues.